This entry describes one T cell receptor beta chain. The antigen is unknown. TCRdb independently ran MiXCR on the 5' RACE reads; one entry per CDR3 protein. Of some 200,000 distinct CDR3 sequences in the sample, 18% were seen once. The CDR3 is made up of 13 amino acids. The V gene lost 8 bases and the J gene lost 0 bases, with 8 bases spanning the gap. The data belong to a study of CD8 T cells in ankylosing spondylitis. Study-wide results and limits: Matched synovial fluid from ankylosing spondylitis patients was reported to be enriched for disease-linked clones.

Input material: blood, either unsorted or a sorted T cell fraction (not recorded which). The chain employs TRBV12-3 or TRBV12-4 and TRBJ2-1, with unresolved D. The receptor comes from a male donor aged 10-29 years with ankylosing spondylitis or in good health (not recorded which). The CDR3 DNA is TGTGCCAGCGTACGGAGCTCCTACAATGAGCAGTTCTTC. It encodes CASVRSSYNEQFF.